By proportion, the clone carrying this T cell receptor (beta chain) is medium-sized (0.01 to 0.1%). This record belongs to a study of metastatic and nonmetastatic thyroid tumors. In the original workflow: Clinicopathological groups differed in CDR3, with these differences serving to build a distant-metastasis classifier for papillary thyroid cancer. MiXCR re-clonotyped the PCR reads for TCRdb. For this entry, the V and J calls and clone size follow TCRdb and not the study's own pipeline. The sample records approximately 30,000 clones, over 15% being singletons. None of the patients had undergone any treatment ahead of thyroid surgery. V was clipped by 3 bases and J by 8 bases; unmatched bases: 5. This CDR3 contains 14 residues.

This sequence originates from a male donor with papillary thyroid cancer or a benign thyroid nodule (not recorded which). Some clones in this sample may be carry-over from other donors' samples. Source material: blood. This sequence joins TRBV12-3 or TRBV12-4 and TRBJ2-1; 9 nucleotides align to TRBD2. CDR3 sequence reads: CASSFSGSRDEQFF. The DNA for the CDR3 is TGTGCCAGCAGTTTTAGCGGGAGTCGAGATGAGCAGTTCTTC.